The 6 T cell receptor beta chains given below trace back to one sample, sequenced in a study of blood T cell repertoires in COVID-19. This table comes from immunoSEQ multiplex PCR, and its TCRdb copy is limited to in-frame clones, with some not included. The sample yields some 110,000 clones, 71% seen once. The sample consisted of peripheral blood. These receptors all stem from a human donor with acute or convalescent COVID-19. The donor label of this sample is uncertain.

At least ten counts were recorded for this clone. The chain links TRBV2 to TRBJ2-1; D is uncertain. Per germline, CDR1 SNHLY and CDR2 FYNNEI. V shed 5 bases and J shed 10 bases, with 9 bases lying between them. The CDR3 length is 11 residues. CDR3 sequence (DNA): TGTGCCAGCAGTCACGGTCTGGAGCAGTTCTTC. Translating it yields CASSHGLEQFF.

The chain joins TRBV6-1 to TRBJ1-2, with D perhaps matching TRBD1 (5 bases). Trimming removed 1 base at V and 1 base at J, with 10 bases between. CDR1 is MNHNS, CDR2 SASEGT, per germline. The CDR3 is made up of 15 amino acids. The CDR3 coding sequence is TGTGCCAGCAGTGAAGTCGCAGGGATTAACTATGGCTACACCTTC. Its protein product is CASSEVAGINYGYTF.

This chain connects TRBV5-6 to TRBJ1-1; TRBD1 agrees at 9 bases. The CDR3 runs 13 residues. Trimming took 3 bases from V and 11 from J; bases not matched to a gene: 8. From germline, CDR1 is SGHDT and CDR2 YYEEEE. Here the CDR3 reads CASSWDREVGAFF. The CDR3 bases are TGTGCCAGCAGCTGGGACAGGGAGGTCGGGGCTTTCTTT.

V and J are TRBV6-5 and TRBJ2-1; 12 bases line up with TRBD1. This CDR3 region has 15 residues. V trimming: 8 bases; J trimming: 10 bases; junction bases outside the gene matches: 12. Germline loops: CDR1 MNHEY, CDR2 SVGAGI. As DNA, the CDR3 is TGTGCCAGCGGAGGACCGGGACAGGGGGCCTTCGAGCAGTTCTTC. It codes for CASGGPGQGAFEQFF.

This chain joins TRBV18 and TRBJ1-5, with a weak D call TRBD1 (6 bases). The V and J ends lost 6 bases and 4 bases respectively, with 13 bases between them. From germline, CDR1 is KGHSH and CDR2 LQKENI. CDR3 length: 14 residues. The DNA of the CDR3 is TGTGCCAGCTCCACCCAGGACAGTAATCAGCCCCAGCATTTT. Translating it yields CASSTQDSNQPQHF.

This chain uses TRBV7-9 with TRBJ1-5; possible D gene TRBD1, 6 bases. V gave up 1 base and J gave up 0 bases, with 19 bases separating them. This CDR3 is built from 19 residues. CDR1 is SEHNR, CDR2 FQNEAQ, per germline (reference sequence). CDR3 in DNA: TGTGCCAGCAGCTTAGGGAGCTTGGGGACATCCCATAGCAATCAGCCCCAGCATTTT. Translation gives CASSLGSLGTSHSNQPQHF. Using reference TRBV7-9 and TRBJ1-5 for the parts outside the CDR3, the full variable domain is DTGVSQNPRHKITKRGQNVTFRCDPISEHNRLYWYRQTLGQGPEFLTYFQNEAQLEKSRLLSDRFSAERPKGSFSTLEIQRTEQGDSAMYLCASSLGSLGTSHSNQPQHFGDGTRLSIL.